The clone carrying this TCR beta chain was counted a few times. Its antigen is not identified. At the DNA level, this CDR3 is encoded by other sequences in the same sample as well. CDR1 is SGHRS, CDR2 YFSETQ, per germline. The CDR3 runs 14 residues. After removal of 4 bases from V and 5 bases from J, the junction contained 4 bases not matched to a gene. The data originate from a study of OX40 agonist ivuxolimab in advanced cancers. The table came from immunoSEQ multiplex PCR; TCRdb's copy has only in-frame clones and leaves some out. Counted here are 53,000 or so clones, about 81% occurring once; the ten biggest clones make up 10% to 15%. Study-wide results and limits: CD8+ T cells showed, on average, more clonal expansion than CD4+ cells.

The source material was CD4+ or CD8+ T cells sorted from blood, sampled in a trial of the OX40 agonist ivuxolimab. The V gene is TRBV5-1, the J gene TRBJ2-7; 12 positions match TRBD1. The receptor comes from an adult with an advanced solid tumor such as melanoma, head and neck, liver or kidney cancer. Here the CDR3 reads CASSSRDRGHEQYF. The CDR3 nucleotides are TGCGCCAGCAGCAGCCGGGACAGGGGGCACGAGCAGTACTTC.